This T cell receptor (beta chain) was profiled in a study of T cell repertoires in cytomegalovirus infection (dated by TCRdb to the late 2010s). Looking at the study overall: The peptide stimulations were aimed at well-studied HLA-B-restricted epitopes as well as recently identified HLA-C-restricted CMV epitopes, whose presentation resists viral immunomodulation. The HLA type of each donor mattered for the analysis, because public TCR beta signatures pointed to carriage of CMV infection along with the matching HLA type. What the work shows at the level of the full study, not this receptor alone: Cumulative frequency of public TCR beta family members discriminated carriers of CMV infection plus the relevant HLA type in this cohort and an independent 352-donor cohort. In the ex vivo response, HLA-C-restricted CMV-specific TCR beta clonotypes were dominant, and in two of eight donors the single most frequent clonotype came from this HLA-C-restricted group.

The sample's treatment or condition, from its label and the paper: in vitro stimulation with specific CMV peptide epitopes to enrich CMV-specific T cells. This clonotype has at least ten counts. It has no known antigen specificity. The sample holds no much larger clone one base away, and base qualities are not on file. The CDR3 has 13 amino acids, counting the end cysteine and phenylalanine. This entry keeps only the CDR3 DNA: 39 bases, framed from base 1. V lost 1 base and J lost 5 bases; the stretch between them is 9 bases long. According to the germline V gene, CDR1 reads SGHTA and CDR2 reads FQGNSA. The reads were generated on an Illumina HiSeq 1500. TCRdb reprocessed the public reads (quality trimming at Q25 with fastp, clone calling with MiXCR) and kept in-frame beta chains. Each CDR3 protein appears once, grouped with its most common genes and DNA. The sample has about 310,000 distinct CDR3 sequences on record, 25% of them singletons. Of the sample, about an eighth falls within the top ten clones.

Sequenced material: cultured PBMCs, taken from culture after CMV antigen stimulation. Recombination connected TRBV7-2 to TRBJ2-7; tentative D gene TRBD2, with 5 bases matching. The origin of this receptor is a human donor in good health (CMV status not recorded). Some clones in this sample may be carry-over from other donors' samples. The CDR3 reads as follows: CASSLERWDEQYF. The DNA reads as follows: TGTGCCAGCAGCTTAGAGCGGTGGGACGAGCAGTACTTC. The variable domain in full, with residues beyond the CDR3 obtained from the reference TRBV7-2 and TRBJ2-7 genes, is GAGVSQSPSNKVTEKGKDVELRCDPISGHTALYWYRQSLGQGLEFLIYFQGNSAPDKSGLPSDRFSAERTGGSVSTLTIQRTQQEDSAVYLCASSLERWDEQYFGPGTRLTVT.